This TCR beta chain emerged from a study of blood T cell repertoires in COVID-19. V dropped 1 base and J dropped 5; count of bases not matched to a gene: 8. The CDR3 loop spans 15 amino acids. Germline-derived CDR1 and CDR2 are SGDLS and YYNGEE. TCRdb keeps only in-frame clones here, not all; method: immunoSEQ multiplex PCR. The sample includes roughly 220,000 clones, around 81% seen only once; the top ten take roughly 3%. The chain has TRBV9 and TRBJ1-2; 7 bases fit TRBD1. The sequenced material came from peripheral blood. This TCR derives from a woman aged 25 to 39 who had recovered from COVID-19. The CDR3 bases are TGTGCCAGCAGCGTATCGGAGGGGGCTTTGTATGGCTACACCTTC. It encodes CASSVSEGALYGYTF.